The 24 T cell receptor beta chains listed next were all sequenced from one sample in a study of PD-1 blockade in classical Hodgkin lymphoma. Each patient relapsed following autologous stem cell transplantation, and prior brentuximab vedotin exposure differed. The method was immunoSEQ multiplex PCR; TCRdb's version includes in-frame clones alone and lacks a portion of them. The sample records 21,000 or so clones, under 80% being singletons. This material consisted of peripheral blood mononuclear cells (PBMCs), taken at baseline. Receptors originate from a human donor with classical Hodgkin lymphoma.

The CDR3 loop is CASSGGLAETYEQYF. Here the CDR3 DNA reads TGTGCCAGCAGCGGAGGACTAGCGGAGACCTACGAGCAGTACTTC. This chain uses TRBV11-2 with TRBJ2-7; 10 nucleotides agree with TRBD2. J was trimmed by 2 bases and V by 5 bases; bases with no gene match: 6. The germline V gene encodes CDR1 SGHAT and CDR2 FQNNGV. This CDR3 contains 15 residues. The variable domain in full, with the rest retrieved from reference TRBV11-2 and TRBJ2-7, is EAGVAQSPRYKIIEKRQSVAFWCNPISGHATLYWYQQILGQGPKLLIQFQNNGVVDDSQLPKDRFSAERLKGVDSTLKIQPAKLEDSAVYLCASSGGLAETYEQYFGPGTRLTVT.

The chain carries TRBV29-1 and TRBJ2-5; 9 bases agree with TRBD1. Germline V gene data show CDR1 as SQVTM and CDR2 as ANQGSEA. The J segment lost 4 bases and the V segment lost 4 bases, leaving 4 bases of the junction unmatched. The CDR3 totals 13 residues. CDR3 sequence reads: CSVGKGQGETQYF. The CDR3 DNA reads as TGCAGCGTTGGGAAGGGACAGGGAGAGACCCAGTACTTC.

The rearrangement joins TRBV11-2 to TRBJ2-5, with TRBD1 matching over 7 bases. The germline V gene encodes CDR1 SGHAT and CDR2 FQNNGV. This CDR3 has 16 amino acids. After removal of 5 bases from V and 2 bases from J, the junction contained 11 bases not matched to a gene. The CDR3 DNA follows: TGTGCCAGCAGCGATGGAAGGGGGCGCACACAAGAGACCCAGTACTTC. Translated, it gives CASSDGRGRTQETQYF.

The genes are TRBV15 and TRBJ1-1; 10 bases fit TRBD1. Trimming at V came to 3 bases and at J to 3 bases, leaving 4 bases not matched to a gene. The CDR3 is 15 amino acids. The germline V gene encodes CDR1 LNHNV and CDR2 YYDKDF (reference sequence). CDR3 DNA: TGTGCCACCAGCAGGGACAGGGGGGGATACACTGAAGCTTTCTTT. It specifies CATSRDRGGYTEAFF.

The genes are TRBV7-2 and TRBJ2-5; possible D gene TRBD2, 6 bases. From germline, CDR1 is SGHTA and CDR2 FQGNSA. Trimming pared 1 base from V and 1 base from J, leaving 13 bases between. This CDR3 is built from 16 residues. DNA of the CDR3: TGTGCCAGCAGCTTAGGTCGGGGGTACGCCCAAGAGACCCAGTACTTC. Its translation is CASSLGRGYAQETQYF. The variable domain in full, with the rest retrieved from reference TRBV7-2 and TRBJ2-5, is GAGVSQSPSNKVTEKGKDVELRCDPISGHTALYWYRQSLGQGLEFLIYFQGNSAPDKSGLPSDRFSAERTGGSVSTLTIQRTQQEDSAVYLCASSLGRGYAQETQYFGPGTRLLVL.

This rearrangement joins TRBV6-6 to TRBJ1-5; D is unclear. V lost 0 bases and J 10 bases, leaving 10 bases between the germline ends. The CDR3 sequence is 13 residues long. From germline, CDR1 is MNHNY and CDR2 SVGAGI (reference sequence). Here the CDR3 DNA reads TGTGCCAGCAGTTACTCAGAAGACCTACCCCAGCATTTT. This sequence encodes CASSYSEDLPQHF.

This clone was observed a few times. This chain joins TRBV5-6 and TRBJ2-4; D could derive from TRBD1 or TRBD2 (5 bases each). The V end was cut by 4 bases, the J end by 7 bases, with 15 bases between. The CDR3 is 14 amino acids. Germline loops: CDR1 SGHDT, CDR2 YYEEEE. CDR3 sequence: CASSPWDLGNIQYF. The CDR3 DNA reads TGTGCCAGCAGCCCCTGGGACCTAGGGAACATTCAGTACTTC. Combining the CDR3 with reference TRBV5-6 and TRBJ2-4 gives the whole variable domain DAGVTQSPTHLIKTRGQQVTLRCSPKSGHDTVSWYQQALGQGPQFIFQYYEEEERQRGNFPDRFSGHQFPNYSSELNVNALLLGDSALYLCASSPWDLGNIQYFGAGTRLSVL.

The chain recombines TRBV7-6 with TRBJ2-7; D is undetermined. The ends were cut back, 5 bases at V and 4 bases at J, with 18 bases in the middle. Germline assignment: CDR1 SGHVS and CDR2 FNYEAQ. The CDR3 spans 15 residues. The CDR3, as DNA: TGTGCCAGCAGCGCAGGCAACCAGCCCTATTACGAGCAGTACTTC. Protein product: CASSAGNQPYYEQYF.

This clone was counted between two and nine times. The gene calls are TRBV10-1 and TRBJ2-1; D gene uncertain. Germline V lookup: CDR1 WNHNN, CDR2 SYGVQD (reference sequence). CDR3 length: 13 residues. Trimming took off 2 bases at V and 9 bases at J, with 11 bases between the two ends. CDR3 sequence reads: CASSEHYLSEQFF. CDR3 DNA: TGCGCCAGCAGTGAGCATTATCTCAGTGAGCAGTTCTTC.

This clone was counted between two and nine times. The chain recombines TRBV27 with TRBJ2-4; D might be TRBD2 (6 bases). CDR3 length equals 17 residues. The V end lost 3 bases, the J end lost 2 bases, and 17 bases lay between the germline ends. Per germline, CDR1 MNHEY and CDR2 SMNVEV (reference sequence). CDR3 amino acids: CASSFVGGGITKNIQYF. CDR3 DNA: TGTGCCAGCAGTTTCGTAGGCGGCGGGATAACCAAAAACATTCAGTACTTC.

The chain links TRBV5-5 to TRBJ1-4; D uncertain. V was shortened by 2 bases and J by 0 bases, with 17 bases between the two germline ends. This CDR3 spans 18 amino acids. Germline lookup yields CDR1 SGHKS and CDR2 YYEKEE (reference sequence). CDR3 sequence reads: CASSFLSSLTATNEKLFF. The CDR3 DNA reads TGTGCCAGCAGCTTTTTGAGTAGCTTGACGGCAACTAATGAAAAACTGTTTTTT.

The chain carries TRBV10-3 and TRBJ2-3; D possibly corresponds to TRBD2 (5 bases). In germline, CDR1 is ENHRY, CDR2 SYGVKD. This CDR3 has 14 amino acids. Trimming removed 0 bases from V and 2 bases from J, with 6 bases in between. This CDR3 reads CAISESRDTDTQYF. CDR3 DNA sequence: TGTGCCATCAGTGAGTCGAGGGACACAGATACGCAGTATTTT.

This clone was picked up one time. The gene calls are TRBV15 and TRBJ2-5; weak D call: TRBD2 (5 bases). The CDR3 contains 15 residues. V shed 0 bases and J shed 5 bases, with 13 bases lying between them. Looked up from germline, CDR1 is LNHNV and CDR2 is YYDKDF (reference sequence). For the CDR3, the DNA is TGTGCCACCAGCAGAGAGCGGAGGTCCCCGGAGACCCAGTACTTC. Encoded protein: CATSRERRSPETQYF.

The CDR3 region has the DNA TGTGCCAGCAGCCCGGATTTTTACCGGGACAGGGGACGTGGCTACACCTTC. Its protein product is CASSPDFYRDRGRGYTF. The V and J genes are TRBV11-2 and TRBJ1-2, with TRBD1 matching over 10 bases. The germline gives CDR1 SGHAT, CDR2 FQNNGV. V gave up 5 bases and J gave up 7 bases; unmatched junction bases: 16. The CDR3 loop spans 17 amino acids.

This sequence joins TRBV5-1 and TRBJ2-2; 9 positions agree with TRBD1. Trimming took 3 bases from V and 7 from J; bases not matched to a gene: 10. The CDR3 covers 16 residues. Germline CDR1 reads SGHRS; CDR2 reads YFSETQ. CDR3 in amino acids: CASSSLGTGTVGELFF. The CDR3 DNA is TGCGCCAGCAGCTCGCTCGGGACAGGGACTGTCGGGGAGCTGTTTTTT.

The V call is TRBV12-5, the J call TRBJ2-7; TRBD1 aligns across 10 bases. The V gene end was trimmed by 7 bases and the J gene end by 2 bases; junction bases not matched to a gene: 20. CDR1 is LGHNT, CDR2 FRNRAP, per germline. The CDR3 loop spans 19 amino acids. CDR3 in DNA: TGTGCTAGTGCTGTAATTGGGCTTTCAACGGGACAGGGGACCTACGAGCAGTACTTC. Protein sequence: CASAVIGLSTGQGTYEQYF.

CDR3 nucleotide sequence: TGTGCCAGCAGCCAAGAACCGGGACTAGCGACGAGCTCCTACAATGAGCAGTTCTTC. Its translation is CASSQEPGLATSSYNEQFF. The chain recombines TRBV27 with TRBJ2-1; 10 bases are shared with TRBD2. CDR1 and CDR2 (germline): MNHEY, SMNVEV (reference sequence). The CDR3 is 19 residues long. The V and J ends lost 6 bases and 0 bases, in that order; junction bases with no gene match: 14.

This chain's CDR3 is CASSPDRHLYGYTF. As DNA, the CDR3 is TGTGCGTCTAGCCCGGACAGACACCTCTATGGCTACACCTTC. The V gene is TRBV30, the J gene TRBJ1-2; D may be TRBD1 (6 bases). The CDR3 loop spans 14 amino acids. CDR1 and CDR2 (germline): GTSNPN, SVGIG (reference sequence).

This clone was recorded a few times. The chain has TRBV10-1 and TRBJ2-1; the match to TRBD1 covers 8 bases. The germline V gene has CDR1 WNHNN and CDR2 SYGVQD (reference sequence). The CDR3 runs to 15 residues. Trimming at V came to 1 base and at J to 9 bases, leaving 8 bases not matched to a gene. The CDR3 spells CASSEFGTGYGEQFF. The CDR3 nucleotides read TGCGCCAGCAGTGAGTTTGGGACAGGTTATGGTGAGCAGTTCTTC.

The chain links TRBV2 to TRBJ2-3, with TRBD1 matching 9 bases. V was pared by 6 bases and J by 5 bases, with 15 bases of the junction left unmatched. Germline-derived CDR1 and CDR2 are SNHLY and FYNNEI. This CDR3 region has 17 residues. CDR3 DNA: TGTGCCAGCAGAACCTCGCCGGGACAGGGCTACCAAGATACGCAGTATTTT. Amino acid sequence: CASRTSPGQGYQDTQYF.

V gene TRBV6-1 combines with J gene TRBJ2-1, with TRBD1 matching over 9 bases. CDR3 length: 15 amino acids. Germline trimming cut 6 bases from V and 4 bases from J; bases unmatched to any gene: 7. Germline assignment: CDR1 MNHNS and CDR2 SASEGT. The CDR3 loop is CASSAGTGRYNEQFF. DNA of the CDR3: TGTGCCAGCAGCGCCGGGACAGGGAGGTACAATGAGCAGTTCTTC.

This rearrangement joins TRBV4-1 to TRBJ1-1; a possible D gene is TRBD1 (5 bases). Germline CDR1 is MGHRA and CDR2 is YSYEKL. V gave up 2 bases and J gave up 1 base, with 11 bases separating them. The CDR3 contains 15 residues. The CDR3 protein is CASSQSGTANTEAFF. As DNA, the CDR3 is TGCGCCAGCAGCCAATCCGGGACGGCGAACACTGAAGCTTTCTTT.

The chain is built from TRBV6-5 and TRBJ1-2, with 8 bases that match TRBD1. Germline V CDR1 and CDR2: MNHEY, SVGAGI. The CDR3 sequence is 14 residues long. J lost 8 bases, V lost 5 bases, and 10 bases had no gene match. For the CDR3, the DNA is TGTGCCAGCAGTCCCGGGACAGGAACTCAGGGCTACACCTTC. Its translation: CASSPGTGTQGYTF.

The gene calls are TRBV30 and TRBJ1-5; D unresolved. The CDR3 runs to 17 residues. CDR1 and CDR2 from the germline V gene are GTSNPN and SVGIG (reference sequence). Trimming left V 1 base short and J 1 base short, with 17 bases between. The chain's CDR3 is CAWSEGSGGMSNQPQHF. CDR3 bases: TGTGCCTGGAGTGAGGGCTCCGGTGGAATGAGCAATCAGCCCCAGCATTTT.